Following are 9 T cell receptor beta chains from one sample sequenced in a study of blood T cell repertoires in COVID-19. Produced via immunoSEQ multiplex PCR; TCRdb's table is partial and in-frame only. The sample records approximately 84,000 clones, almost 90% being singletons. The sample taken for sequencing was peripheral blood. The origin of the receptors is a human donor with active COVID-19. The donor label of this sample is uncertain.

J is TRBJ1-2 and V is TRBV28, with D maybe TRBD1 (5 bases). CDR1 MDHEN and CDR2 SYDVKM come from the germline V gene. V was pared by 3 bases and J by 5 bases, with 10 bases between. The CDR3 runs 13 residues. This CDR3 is CASSLEGLYGYTF. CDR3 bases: TGTGCCAGCAGTTTGGAGGGGCTATATGGCTACACCTTC.

The CDR3 DNA reads TGTGCCAGCAGCTTAGCCGGGCAGGGGGTCTACGAGCAGTACTTC. Amino acid sequence: CASSLAGQGVYEQYF. The rearrangement links TRBV7-2 to TRBJ2-7; 7 bases fit TRBD1. J lost 3 bases, V lost 0 bases, and 5 bases had no gene match. From germline, CDR1 is SGHTA and CDR2 FQGNSA. The CDR3 length is 15 residues.

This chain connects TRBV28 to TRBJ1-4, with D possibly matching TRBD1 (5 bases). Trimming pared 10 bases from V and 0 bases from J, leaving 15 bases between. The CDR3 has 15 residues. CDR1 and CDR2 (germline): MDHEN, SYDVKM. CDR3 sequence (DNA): TGTGCCACCAACCTCGACAGCACAACTAATGAAAAACTGTTTTTT. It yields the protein CATNLDSTTNEKLFF.

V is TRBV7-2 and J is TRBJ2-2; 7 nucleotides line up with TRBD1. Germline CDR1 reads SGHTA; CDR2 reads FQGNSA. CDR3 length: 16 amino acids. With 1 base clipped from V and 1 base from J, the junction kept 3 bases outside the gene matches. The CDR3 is CASSLGAGGNTGELFF. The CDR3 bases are TGTGCCAGCAGCTTAGGGGCAGGGGGGAACACCGGGGAGCTGTTTTTT.

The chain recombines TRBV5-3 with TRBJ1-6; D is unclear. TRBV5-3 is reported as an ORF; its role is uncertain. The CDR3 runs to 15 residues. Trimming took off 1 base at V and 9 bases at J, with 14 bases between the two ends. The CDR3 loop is CARSLCAKPGSPLHF. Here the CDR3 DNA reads TGTGCCAGAAGCTTGTGCGCGAAACCAGGTTCACCCCTCCACTTT.

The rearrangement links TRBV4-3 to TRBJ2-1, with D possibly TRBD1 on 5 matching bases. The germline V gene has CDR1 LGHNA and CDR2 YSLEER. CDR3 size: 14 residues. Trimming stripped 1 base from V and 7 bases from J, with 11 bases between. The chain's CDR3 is CASSQGGSTNEQFF. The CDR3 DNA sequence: TGCGCCAGCAGCCAAGGGGGCAGTACAAATGAGCAGTTCTTC.

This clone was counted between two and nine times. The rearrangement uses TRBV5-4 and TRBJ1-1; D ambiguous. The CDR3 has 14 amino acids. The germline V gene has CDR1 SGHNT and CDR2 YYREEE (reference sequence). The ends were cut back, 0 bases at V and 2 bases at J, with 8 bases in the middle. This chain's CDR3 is CASSLVPGNTEAFF. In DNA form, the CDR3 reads TGTGCCAGCAGCTTGGTCCCGGGTAACACTGAAGCTTTCTTT. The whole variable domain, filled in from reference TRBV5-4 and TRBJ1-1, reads ETGVTQSPTHLIKTRGQQVTLRCSSQSGHNTVSWYQQALGQGPQFIFQYYREEENGRGNFPPRFSGLQFPNYSSELNVNALELDDSALYLCASSLVPGNTEAFFGQGTRLTVV.

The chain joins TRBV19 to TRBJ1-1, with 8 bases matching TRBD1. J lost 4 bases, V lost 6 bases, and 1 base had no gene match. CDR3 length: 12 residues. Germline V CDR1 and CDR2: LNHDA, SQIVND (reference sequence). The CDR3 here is CASRDRVTEAFF. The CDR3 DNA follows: TGTGCCAGTAGGGACAGGGTCACTGAAGCTTTCTTT.

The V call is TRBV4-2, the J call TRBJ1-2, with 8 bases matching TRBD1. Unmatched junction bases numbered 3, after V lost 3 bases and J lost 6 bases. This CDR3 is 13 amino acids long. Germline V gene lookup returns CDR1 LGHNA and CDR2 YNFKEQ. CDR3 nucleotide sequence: TGTGCCAGCAGCCATGGACAGGGCCATGGCTACACCTTC. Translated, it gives CASSHGQGHGYTF.